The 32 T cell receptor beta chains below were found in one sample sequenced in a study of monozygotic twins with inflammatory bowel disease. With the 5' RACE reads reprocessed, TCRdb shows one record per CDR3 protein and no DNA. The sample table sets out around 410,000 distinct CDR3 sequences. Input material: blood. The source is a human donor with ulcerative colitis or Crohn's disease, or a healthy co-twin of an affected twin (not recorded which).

CDR3 sequence reads: CASSQTSGTSNSYEQYF. The rearrangement uses TRBV11-2 and TRBJ2-7; TCRdb indicates TRBD2, and absent DNA this call remains unverified. The CDR3 length is 17 residues. Germline V lookup: CDR1 SGHAT, CDR2 FQNNGV.

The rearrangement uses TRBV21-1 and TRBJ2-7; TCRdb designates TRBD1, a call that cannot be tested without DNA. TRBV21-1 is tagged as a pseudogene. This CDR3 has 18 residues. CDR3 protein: CASSKALRWGPTVYEQYF.

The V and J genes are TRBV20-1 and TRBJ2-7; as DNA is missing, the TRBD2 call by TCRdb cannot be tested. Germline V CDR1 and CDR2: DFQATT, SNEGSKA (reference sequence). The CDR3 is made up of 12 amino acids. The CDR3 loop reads CSAGPSGYEQYF.

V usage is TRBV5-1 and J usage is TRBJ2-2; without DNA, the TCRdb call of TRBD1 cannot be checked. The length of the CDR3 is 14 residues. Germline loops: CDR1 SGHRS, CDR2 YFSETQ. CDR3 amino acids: CASSRVQGAGELFF.

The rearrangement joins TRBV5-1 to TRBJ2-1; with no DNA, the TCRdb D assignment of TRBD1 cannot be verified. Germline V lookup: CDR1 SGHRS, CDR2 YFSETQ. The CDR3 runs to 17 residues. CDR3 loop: CASSSAHSSGAYNEQFF. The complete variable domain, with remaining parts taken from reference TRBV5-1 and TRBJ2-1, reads KAGVTQTPRYLIKTRGQQVTLSCSPISGHRSVSWYQQTPGQGLQFLFEYFSETQRNKGNFPGRFSGRQFSNSRSEMNVSTLELGDSALYLCASSSAHSSGAYNEQFFGPGTRLTVL.

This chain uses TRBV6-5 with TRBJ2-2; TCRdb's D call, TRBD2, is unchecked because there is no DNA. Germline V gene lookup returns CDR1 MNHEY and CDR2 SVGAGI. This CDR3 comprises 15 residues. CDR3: CASSYTAGVNGELFF.

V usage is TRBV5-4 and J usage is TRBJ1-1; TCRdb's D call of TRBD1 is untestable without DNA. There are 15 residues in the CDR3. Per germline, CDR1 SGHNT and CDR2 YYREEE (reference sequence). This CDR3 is CASSPQGAVNTEAFF.

CDR3 residues: CATTTGSPPYEQYF. The chain joins TRBV15 to TRBJ2-7. The CDR3 spans 14 residues. Germline values: CDR1 LNHNV, CDR2 YYDKDF (reference sequence). Full variable domain (remainder filled in from reference TRBV15 and TRBJ2-7): DAMVIQNPRYQVTQFGKPVTLSCSQTLNHNVMYWYQQKSSQAPKLLFHYYDKDFNNEADTPDNFQSRRPNTSFCFLDIRSPGLGDTAMYLCATTTGSPPYEQYFGPGTRLTVT.

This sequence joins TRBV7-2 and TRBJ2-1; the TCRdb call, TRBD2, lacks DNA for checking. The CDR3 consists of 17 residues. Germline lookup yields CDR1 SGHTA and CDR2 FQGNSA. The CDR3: CASSLYPTSGIYNEQFF. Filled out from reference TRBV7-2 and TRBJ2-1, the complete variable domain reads GAGVSQSPSNKVTEKGKDVELRCDPISGHTALYWYRQSLGQGLEFLIYFQGNSAPDKSGLPSDRFSAERTGGSVSTLTIQRTQQEDSAVYLCASSLYPTSGIYNEQFFGPGTRLTVL.

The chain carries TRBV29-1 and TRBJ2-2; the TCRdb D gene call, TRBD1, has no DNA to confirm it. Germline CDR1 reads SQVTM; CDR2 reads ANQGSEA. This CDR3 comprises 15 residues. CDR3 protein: CSVETRVSNTGELFF.

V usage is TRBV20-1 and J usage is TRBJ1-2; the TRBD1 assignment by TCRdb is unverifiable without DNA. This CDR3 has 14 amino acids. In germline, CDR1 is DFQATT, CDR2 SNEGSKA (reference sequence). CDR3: CSARDPRTVYGYTF.

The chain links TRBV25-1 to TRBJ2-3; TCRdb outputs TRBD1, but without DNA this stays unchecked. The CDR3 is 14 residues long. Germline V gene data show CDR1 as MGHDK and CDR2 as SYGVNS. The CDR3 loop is CASRVGVSTDTQYF.

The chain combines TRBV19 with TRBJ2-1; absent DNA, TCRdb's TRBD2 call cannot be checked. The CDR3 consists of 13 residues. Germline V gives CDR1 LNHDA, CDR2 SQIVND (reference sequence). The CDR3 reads CASSANDYNEQFF.

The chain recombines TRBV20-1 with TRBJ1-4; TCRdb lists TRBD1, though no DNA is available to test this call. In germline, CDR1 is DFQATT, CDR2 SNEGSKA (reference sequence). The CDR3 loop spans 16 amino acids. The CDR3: CSARDYPTGIGEKLFF.

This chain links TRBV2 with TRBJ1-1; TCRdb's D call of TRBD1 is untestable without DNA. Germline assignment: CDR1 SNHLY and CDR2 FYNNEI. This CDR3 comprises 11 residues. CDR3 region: CASSVDRSAFF.

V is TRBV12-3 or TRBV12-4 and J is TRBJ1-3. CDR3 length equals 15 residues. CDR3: CASSLFTAAGNTIYF.

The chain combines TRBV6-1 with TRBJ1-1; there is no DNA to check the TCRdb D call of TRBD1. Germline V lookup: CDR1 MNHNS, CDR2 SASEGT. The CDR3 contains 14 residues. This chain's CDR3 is CASTGTSMNTEAFF.

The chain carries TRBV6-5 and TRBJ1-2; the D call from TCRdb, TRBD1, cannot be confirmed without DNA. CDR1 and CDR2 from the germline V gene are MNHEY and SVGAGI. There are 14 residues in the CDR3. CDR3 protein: CASSYRDRAEGYTF.

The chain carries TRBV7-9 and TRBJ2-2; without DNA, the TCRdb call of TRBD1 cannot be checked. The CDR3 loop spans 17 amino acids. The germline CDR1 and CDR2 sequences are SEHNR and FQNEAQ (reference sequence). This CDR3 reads CASSLVAKDRGPGELFF.

CDR3 in amino acids: CSARGGLGYGYTF. The chain combines TRBV20-1 with TRBJ1-2; TCRdb calls TRBD1, which cannot be checked without DNA. Germline-derived CDR1 and CDR2 are DFQATT and SNEGSKA (reference sequence). The CDR3 runs 13 residues.

The CDR3 loop reads CASSTAGTGGWETQYF. The rearrangement links TRBV7-2 to TRBJ2-5; the TRBD1 assignment by TCRdb is unverifiable without DNA. CDR1 SGHTA and CDR2 FQGNSA come from the germline V gene. The CDR3 loop spans 16 amino acids.

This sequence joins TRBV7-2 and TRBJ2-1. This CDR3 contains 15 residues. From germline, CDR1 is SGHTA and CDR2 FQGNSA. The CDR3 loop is CASSLATDPGNEQFF.

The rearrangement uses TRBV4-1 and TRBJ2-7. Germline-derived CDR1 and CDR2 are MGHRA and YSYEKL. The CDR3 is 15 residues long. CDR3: CASSHGVLGSYEQYF.

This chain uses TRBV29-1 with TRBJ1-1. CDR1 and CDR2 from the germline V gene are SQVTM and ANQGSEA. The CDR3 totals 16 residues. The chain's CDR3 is CSVVSRPNLLNTEAFF.

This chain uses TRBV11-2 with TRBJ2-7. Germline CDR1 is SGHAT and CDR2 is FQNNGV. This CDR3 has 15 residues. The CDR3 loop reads CASSSSLGSTYEQYF.

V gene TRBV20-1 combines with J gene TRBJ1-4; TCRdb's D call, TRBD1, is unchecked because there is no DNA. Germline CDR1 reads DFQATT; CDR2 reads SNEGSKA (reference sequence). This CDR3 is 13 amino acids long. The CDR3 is CSARGVDGEKLFF.

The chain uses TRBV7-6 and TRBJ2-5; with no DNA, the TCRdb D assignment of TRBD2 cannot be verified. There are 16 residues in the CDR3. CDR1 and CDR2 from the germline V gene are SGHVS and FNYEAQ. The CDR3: CASSSPFRDSLQTQYF.

The CDR3 is CASSQTSGDIYEQYF. The chain joins TRBV3-1 to TRBJ2-7; TCRdb's D call, TRBD2, is unchecked because there is no DNA. CDR1 and CDR2 from the germline V gene are LGHDT and YNNKEL (reference sequence). The CDR3 is 15 residues long.

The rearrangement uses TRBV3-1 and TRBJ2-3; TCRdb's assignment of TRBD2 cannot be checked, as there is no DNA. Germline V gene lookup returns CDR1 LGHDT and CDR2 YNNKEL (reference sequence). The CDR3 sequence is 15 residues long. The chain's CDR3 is CASSLVSSNTDTQYF.

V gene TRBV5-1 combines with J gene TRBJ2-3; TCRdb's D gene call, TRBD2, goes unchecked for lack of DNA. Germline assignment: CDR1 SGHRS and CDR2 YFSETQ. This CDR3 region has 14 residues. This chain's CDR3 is CASYTSGISDTQYF.

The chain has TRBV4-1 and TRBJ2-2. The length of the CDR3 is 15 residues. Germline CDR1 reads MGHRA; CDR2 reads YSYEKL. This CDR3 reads CASSQRTENTGELFF.

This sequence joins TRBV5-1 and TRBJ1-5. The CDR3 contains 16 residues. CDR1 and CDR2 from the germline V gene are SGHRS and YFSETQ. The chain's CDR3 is CASSPGFEAGNQPQHF.